These T cell receptor beta chains were read from a single sample in a study of immune evolution from preneoplasia to lung adenocarcinoma. Some clones are missing from TCRdb's copy, which holds only in-frame ones; the method was immunoSEQ multiplex PCR. The sample shows around 21,000 clones, around three quarters of them seen only once. Material: FFPE invasive lung adenocarcinoma tissue. The receptors stem from a person aged 55-75 years with lung adenocarcinoma. CDR3s include the opening cysteine and the closing phenylalanine or tryptophan. D genes are given only for firm matches.

>TRBJ2-5|TRBV7-8|-
TGTGCCAGCAGCCTCCGACCCTCATCGGGGGAGACCCAGTACTTC
CASSLRPSSGETQYF
>TRBJ1-1|TRBV18|-
TGTGCCAGCTCACCACGCGGTGGGGGCGCGACCACTGAAGCTTTCTTT
CASSPRGGGATTEAFF
>TRBJ2-5|TRBV4-2|-
TGTGCCAGCAGCCAAGGAGAGTTCGGGGAGACCCAGTACTTC
CASSQGEFGETQYF
>TRBJ1-2|TRBV6-1|-
TGTGCCAGCAGTGAACAATCCTATGGCTACACCTTC
CASSEQSYGYTF
>TRBJ2-7|TRBV5-1|-
TGCGCCAGCAGCTTCTTTGCTTACGGGCGCGGAGTCGAGCAGTACTTC
CASSFFAYGRGVEQYF
>TRBJ1-5|TRBV15|-
TGTGCCACCAGCAGAGTTTACGGAAATCAGCCCCAGCATTTT
CATSRVYGNQPQHF
>TRBJ2-3|TRBV5-1|-
TGCGCCAGCAGCCCTGGGACTTCAAGCGATACGCAGTATTTT
CASSPGTSSDTQYF
>TRBJ2-7|TRBV30|-
TGTGCCTGGAGTTCAAATACAGGGTACGAGCAGTACTTC
CAWSSNTGYEQYF
>TRBJ2-1|TRBV7-9|TRBD1
TGTGCCAGCAGCTATAGACAGGGGGACTATGAGCAGTTCTTC
CASSYRQGDYEQFF
>TRBJ2-7|TRBV7-2|-
TGTGCCAGCAGCTTAGGGTTAGGTGGCGGCTCCTACGAGCAGTACTTC
CASSLGLGGGSYEQYF
>TRBJ1-1|TRBV7-9|-
TGTGCCAGCAGCCTACCTCCAAACACTGAAGCTTTCTTT
CASSLPPNTEAFF